These 27 T cell receptor beta chains were sequenced from one sample in a study of T cell clonality in common variable immunodeficiency. Sequenced by immunoSEQ multiplex PCR; TCRdb stores in-frame clones only, minus some. The data show more than 55,000 clones, with none appearing a single time. Sequencing input: peripheral blood mononuclear cells. The source is a person aged 18 to 70 in good health.

This clone has at least ten counts. The read is 3 residues too short to cover the CDR3 end, so that end is filled in from the germline J gene. The chain combines TRBV28 with TRBJ2-4; D perhaps matches TRBD1 (6 bases). The germline gives CDR1 MDHEN, CDR2 SYDVKM. This CDR3 has 17 amino acids. The CDR3 loop is CASSPWGRAGSYQPQYF. The covered CDR3 bases are TGTGCCAGCAGTCCTTGGGGGCGCGCAGGGTCGTATCAGCCT.

This clone was seen repeatedly, ten times or more. The CDR3 end is not reached by the read, which stops 3 residues before it; the germline J gene fills it in. The chain joins TRBV6-1 to TRBJ2-5; tentative D call: TRBD2 (6 bases). Germline CDR1 and CDR2: MNHNS and SASEGT. With 0 bases removed from V and 5 bases from J, the gap between germline ends came to 13 bases. The CDR3 consists of 15 residues. The CDR3 sequence: CASSEAIGGEETQYF. The CDR3 DNA, read in part, is TGTGCCAGCAGTGAAGCGATCGGAGGGGAGGAGACC.

This clone was observed many times. The read comes to an end 3 residues before the CDR3 does, leaving the germline J gene to fill in the end. V gene TRBV14 combines with J gene TRBJ2-2; no clear D. Germline V gives CDR1 SGHDN, CDR2 FVKESK. The V end lost 3 bases, the J end lost 2 bases, and 10 bases lay between the germline ends. There are 15 residues in the CDR3. CDR3 bases read: TGTGCCAGCAGCCAGACAACCACTAACACCGGGGAG. Encoded protein: CASSQTTTNTGE. The whole CDR3 region reads CASSQTTTNTGELFF.

This clone appeared many times. The observed sequence ends 3 residues before the CDR3 terminus, with the missing tail filled in from the germline J gene. The V gene is TRBV2, the J gene TRBJ2-1; D gene unclear. Between the trimmed V and J ends, which lost 7 bases and 0 bases, there was a span of 10 bases. Per the germline V gene, CDR1 is SNHLY and CDR2 is FYNNEI. This CDR3 spans 14 amino acids. The CDR3 sequence: CASTNQLSYNEQFF. The CDR3 bases that were read are TGTGCCAGCACAAACCAACTCTCCTACAATGAG.

This clone has a count of ten or more. The CDR3 end is not reached by the read, which stops 3 residues before it; the germline J gene fills it in. The rearrangement links TRBV5-1 to TRBJ1-1; TRBD1 aligns across 7 bases. V shed 4 bases and J 6 bases; nucleotides not matched to a gene: 6. CDR3 length equals 13 residues. Germline CDR1 SGHRS, CDR2 YFSETQ. The CDR3 reads CASSPQGVAEAFF. Partial CDR3 DNA: TGCGCCAGCAGCCCCCAGGGGGTCGCTGAA. Based on the CDR3 plus reference TRBV5-1 and TRBJ1-1, the full variable domain is KAGVTQTPRYLIKTRGQQVTLSCSPISGHRSVSWYQQTPGQGLQFLFEYFSETQRNKGNFPGRFSGRQFSNSRSEMNVSTLELGDSALYLCASSPQGVAEAFFGQGTRLTVV.

This clone was detected many times. CDR3 loop: CASSFGQGNTEAFF. CDR3 DNA, as far as it was read: TGCGCCAGCAGCTTCGGGCAGGGGAACACTGAA. The chain combines TRBV5-1 with TRBJ1-1; D is perhaps TRBD1 (5 bases). The read finishes 3 residues shy of the CDR3 end, and the germline J gene is used to complete it. The CDR3 has 14 amino acids. The germline V gene encodes CDR1 SGHRS and CDR2 YFSETQ. V lost 2 bases to trimming and J lost 1 base, with 9 bases between them.

This clone has at least ten counts. The CDR3 end falls 3 residues outside the read, so it is completed with the germline J gene. This sequence joins TRBV20-1 and TRBJ2-7; 8 bases are shared with TRBD1. The CDR3 loop spans 14 amino acids. With V trimmed by 5 bases and J by 0 bases, 6 bases remained unmatched. CDR1 DFQATT and CDR2 SNEGSKA come from the germline V gene (reference sequence). Incomplete CDR3 DNA: TGCAGTGCTTTGGACAGGGTAAGCTCCTACGAG. Translated: CSALDRVSSYE. The entire CDR3 sequence reads CSALDRVSSYEQYF.

This clone was counted at least ten times. With the read ending 3 residues before the CDR3 end, the germline J gene is used to fill in that end. The chain uses TRBV2 and TRBJ1-2; 9 bases line up with TRBD1. The CDR3 totals 15 residues. The germline V gene encodes CDR1 SNHLY and CDR2 FYNNEI. The ends lost 2 bases at V and 4 bases at J; junction bases unmatched: 5. CDR3 amino acids: CASSERGQGAYGYTF. Incomplete CDR3 DNA: TGTGCCAGCAGTGAAAGGGGACAGGGAGCCTATGGC.

This clone was observed many times. The sequenced CDR3 bases are TGCGCCAGCAGCCAACCAGTAATCTATGGC. Amino acid sequence: CASSQPVIYG. The entire CDR3 reads CASSQPVIYGYTF. The chain links TRBV4-1 to TRBJ1-2; no clear D. The CDR3 end lies 3 residues beyond the end of the read and is filled in from the germline J gene. CDR3 length: 13 amino acids. Germline V gene sequence: CDR1 MGHRA, CDR2 YSYEKL. V was cut by 2 bases and J by 4 bases, with 8 bases left in between.

This clone was observed many times. Read sequence stops 3 residues before the CDR3 end, and the germline J gene provides the missing end. This rearrangement joins TRBV18 to TRBJ2-1, with TRBD2 as a possible D gene (5 bases). CDR1 is KGHSH, CDR2 LQKENI, per germline. V lost 2 bases to trimming and J lost 6 bases, with 8 bases between them. The CDR3 sequence is 13 residues long. The CDR3 bases that were read are TGTGCCAGCTCACCATTGGACTTCAATGAG. It specifies CASSPLDFNE. The entire CDR3 protein reads CASSPLDFNEQFF.

Many counts were recorded for this clone. From the germline J gene comes the end of the CDR3, since the read stops 3 residues before it. The rearrangement uses TRBV10-3 and TRBJ2-3; 16 bases fit TRBD2. Germline V gene data show CDR1 as ENHRY and CDR2 as SYGVKD. The CDR3 length is 14 residues. CDR3 amino acids: CAIGTSGGAETQYF. The sequenced CDR3 bases are TGTGCCATCGGGACTAGCGGGGGGGCGGAGACG.

This clone was counted only a few times. A read error may produce the germline difference seen at one junction end. The read terminates 3 residues before the CDR3 end, so the remaining end is supplied by the germline J gene. The chain carries TRBV5-5 and TRBJ1-2; D call uncertain. Germline loops: CDR1 SGHKS, CDR2 YYEKEE (reference sequence). The CDR3 spans 13 residues. The CDR3 reads CASSFSTDYGYTF. CDR3 DNA (partial): TGTGCCAGCAGCTTTAGTACAGACTATGGA.

This clone was picked up many times. CDR3 DNA, as far as it was read: TGCGCCAGCAGCTCCCGGGACTCTGAG. It translates to CASSSRDSE. Given in full, the CDR3 is CASSSRDSEQFF. The J gene is TRBJ2-1, the V gene TRBV5-1, with D tentatively TRBD2 (6 bases). The read falls 3 residues short of the CDR3 end, and the missing part is taken from the germline J gene. V was shortened by 3 bases and J by 9 bases, with 10 bases between the two germline ends. Germline lookup yields CDR1 SGHRS and CDR2 YFSETQ. The CDR3 has 12 residues.

This clone showed up many times. The read comes to an end 3 residues before the CDR3 does, leaving the germline J gene to fill in the end. The chain couples TRBV30 to TRBJ1-5; D not resolved. The CDR3 sequence is 14 residues long. Germline V gives CDR1 GTSNPN, CDR2 SVGIG (reference sequence). The CDR3: CAWSESAGIKPQHF. The CDR3 DNA, read in part, is TGTGCCTGGAGTGAATCGGCGGGGATCAAACCC.

The sample holds many counts of this clone. The read halts 3 residues ahead of the CDR3 end, with the missing end drawn from the germline J gene. V is TRBV20-1 and J is TRBJ2-2; TRBD2 matches 10 bases. J lost 5 bases, V lost 5 bases, and 11 bases had no gene match. Germline V gene lookup returns CDR1 DFQATT and CDR2 SNEGSKA (reference sequence). CDR3 length: 16 amino acids. CDR3 protein: CSAGDSGGKRTGELFF. Partial CDR3 DNA: TGCAGTGCTGGGGATAGCGGGGGGAAAAGGACCGGGGAG.

This clone occurred a few times. The read ends 3 residues before the CDR3 terminus; that terminus is restored from the germline J gene. The V gene is TRBV10-2, the J gene TRBJ1-3; D gene unclear. This CDR3 is built from 16 residues. CDR1 is WSHSY and CDR2 is SAAADI in the germline V gene. V lost 0 bases to trimming and J lost 2 bases, with 11 bases between them. Incomplete CDR3 DNA: TGCGCCAGCAGTGAGTCGGAAGGGTTTGCTGGAAACACC. Protein product: CASSESEGFAGNT. The full-length CDR3 reads as CASSESEGFAGNTIYF.

This clone has at least ten counts. The CDR3 end lies 3 residues beyond the end of the read and is filled in from the germline J gene. The chain joins TRBV18 to TRBJ1-1; D is perhaps TRBD1 (5 bases). The CDR3 has 14 residues. The germline V and J ends were trimmed by 6 bases and 1 base, with 12 bases remaining between them. Per germline, CDR1 KGHSH and CDR2 LQKENI. Here the CDR3 reads CASSEDITNTEAFF. The sequenced CDR3 bases are TGTGCCAGCTCCGAGGACATAACGAACACTGAA.

This clone was seen repeatedly, ten times or more. Read data end 3 residues before the CDR3 end; the end is taken from the germline J gene. V gene TRBV19 combines with J gene TRBJ2-7; 12 bases agree with TRBD2. The CDR3 is made up of 18 amino acids. Per germline, CDR1 LNHDA and CDR2 SQIVND (reference sequence). The ends lost 2 bases at V and 1 base at J; junction bases unmatched: 9. CDR3 region: CASSIKTSGSFRSYEQYF. The DNA read from the CDR3 is TGTGCCAGTAGTATAAAGACTAGCGGGAGTTTTAGGTCCTACGAG.

In regard to this clone: The read halts 3 residues ahead of the CDR3 end, with the missing end drawn from the germline J gene. The V gene is TRBV20-1, the J gene TRBJ1-1; no reliable D call. From germline, CDR1 is DFQATT and CDR2 SNEGSKA (reference sequence). This CDR3 spans 10 amino acids. CDR3 in amino acids: CSASIGEAFF. CDR3 bases read: TGCAGTGCATCGATAGGGGAA.

The sample holds many counts of this clone. Read data end 3 residues before the CDR3 end; the end is taken from the germline J gene. The chain couples TRBV5-1 to TRBJ2-1; 7 nucleotides line up with TRBD2. From germline, CDR1 is SGHRS and CDR2 YFSETQ. The CDR3 spans 16 residues. The junction had 7 bases not matched to a gene; V was cut back by 0 bases and J by 4 bases. The covered CDR3 bases are TGCGCCAGCAGCTTGGCCGTGGCGGGAGCTTACAATGAG. It is translated as CASSLAVAGAYNE. The CDR3 as a whole reads CASSLAVAGAYNEQFF.

This clone was counted many times. With the read ending 3 residues before the CDR3 end, the germline J gene is used to fill in that end. This chain joins TRBV20-1 and TRBJ1-1, with TRBD1 identical over 8 bases. The V gene's germline CDR1 is DFQATT and CDR2 SNEGSKA (reference sequence). The trim removed 3 bases at V and 0 bases at J, leaving 3 bases unmatched. The length of the CDR3 is 14 residues. The CDR3: CSARKTGVNTEAFF. The covered CDR3 bases are TGCAGTGCTAGGAAGACAGGGGTGAACACTGAA.

In this sample, this clone turned up many times. The read comes to an end 3 residues before the CDR3 does, leaving the germline J gene to fill in the end. The rearrangement links TRBV18 to TRBJ1-5, with 9 bases identical to TRBD1. The V gene's germline CDR1 is KGHSH and CDR2 LQKENI. V was pared by 6 bases and J by 6 bases, with 9 bases of the junction left unmatched. CDR3 length equals 15 residues. CDR3 residues: CASSPDRGLSQPQHF. The DNA read from the CDR3 is TGTGCCAGCTCCCCGGACAGGGGATTAAGTCAGCCC.

This clone was seen only a few times. The missing CDR3 end, 3 residues past where the read stops, is filled in from the germline J gene. This chain links TRBV13 with TRBJ2-2; 9 nucleotides align to TRBD1. CDR3 length equals 16 residues. Per germline, CDR1 PRHDT and CDR2 FYEKMQ (reference sequence). The sequenced CDR3 bases are TGTGCCAGCAGCTCGAATCGGGACAGGGTTAATGAAAAG. Translation: CASSSNRDRVNEK. The complete CDR3 protein is CASSSNRDRVNEKLFF.

At least ten counts were recorded for this clone. Sequencing ends 3 residues short of the CDR3 end; the germline J gene provides the rest. The chain recombines TRBV20-1 with TRBJ2-1; tentative D call: TRBD1 (7 bases). The V end was cut by 6 bases, the J end by 7 bases, with 16 bases between. The CDR3 runs 13 residues. CDR1 is DFQATT and CDR2 is SNEGSKA in the germline V gene (reference sequence). This chain's CDR3 is CSADREVRNEQFF. The sequenced CDR3 bases are TGCAGTGCCGACAGGGAGGTAAGGAATGAG.

Of note for this clone: One base away lies a much larger clone, so this may be a sequencing read error. The CDR3 end is not reached by the read, which stops 3 residues before it; the germline J gene fills it in. The chain links TRBV2 to TRBJ2-2; D possibly corresponds to TRBD1 (6 bases). The CDR3 length is 15 residues. CDR1 SNHLY and CDR2 FYNNEI come from the germline V gene. The CDR3 is CASSDRQATNEKLFF. The CDR3 DNA, read in part, is TGTGCCAGCAGTGACCGACAGGCAACTAATGAAAAG.

In this sample, this clone turned up many times. The sample contains more than one DNA sequence encoding this CDR3. The CDR3 region is CASSGTLNTEAFF. The part of the CDR3 DNA that was read is TGTGCCAGCAGCGGGACTTTGAACACTGAA. The rearrangement uses TRBV5-4 and TRBJ1-1; perhaps TRBD1 as D (5 bases). Sequencing ends 3 residues short of the CDR3 end; the germline J gene provides the rest. The CDR3 runs to 13 residues. Trimming pared 4 bases from V and 0 bases from J, leaving 7 bases between. Germline assignment: CDR1 SGHNT and CDR2 YYREEE (reference sequence).

To note about this clone: Sequencing ends 3 residues short of the CDR3 end; the germline J gene provides the rest. This rearrangement joins TRBV13 to TRBJ2-4, with D perhaps matching TRBD1 or TRBD2 (5 bases each). The CDR3 is made up of 14 amino acids. Germline V gene lookup returns CDR1 PRHDT and CDR2 FYEKMQ (reference sequence). The CDR3 sequence is CASSQRGGGYGQYF. The CDR3 bases that were read are TGTGCCAGCAGCCAGAGGGGCGGTGGGTATGGT.